The 15 T cell receptor beta chains reported below all come from one sample, sequenced in a study of CD8 T cell repertoires and HIV-1 epitope variants (dated by TCRdb to about 2020). These TCRs are of unknown antigen specificity. Library construction relied on the immunoSEQ multiplex PCR assay. Drawn from immuneACCESS, this table holds only the in-frame rearrangements with V and J called that TCRdb kept. Clones are partly lost; checked studies trace under half to an unresolved V gene and leave the rest unexplained. This sample lists approximately 5,600 clones; approximately 70% were detected once. 44% of the sample comes from the top ten. Sequencing was carried out using cultured CD8+ T cells derived from PBMCs. Receptor source: a male donor with HIV.

This chain connects TRBV4-3 to TRBJ2-7; TRBD2 is a possible D gene (7 bases). The length of the CDR3 is 15 residues. V was trimmed by 0 bases and J by 4 bases, leaving 13 bases between them. CDR1 is LGHNA, CDR2 YSLEER, per germline. In DNA form, the CDR3 reads TGCGCCAGCAGCCAAGATTGGGGGGGCACATACGAGCAGTACTTC. As protein: CASSQDWGGTYEQYF.

Points on this clone: One end of the junction does not line up with germline, which may come from a read error. The sample carries other DNA sequences with the same CDR3. This chain links TRBV11-2 with TRBJ1-1; D possibly corresponds to TRBD1 (5 bases). CDR3 length: 14 residues. CDR1 SGHAT and CDR2 FQNNGV come from the germline V gene. The CDR3 region is CASSLVKGHTEAFF. The CDR3 nucleotides are TGTGCTAGCAGCTTAGTGAAGGGGCACACTGAAGCTTTCTTT.

The V and J genes are TRBV5-1 and TRBJ2-1; TRBD2 aligns across 7 bases. The V gene end was trimmed by 3 bases and the J gene end by 0 bases; junction bases not matched to a gene: 3. CDR3 length: 15 residues. Per the germline V gene, CDR1 is SGHRS and CDR2 is YFSETQ. The CDR3 is CASSWERGSYNEQFF. The CDR3 coding sequence is TGCGCCAGCAGCTGGGAGCGGGGCTCCTACAATGAGCAGTTCTTC.

This clone turned up a few times. The J gene is TRBJ2-3, the V gene TRBV18; D unresolved. The CDR3 covers 13 residues. Germline V gene data show CDR1 as KGHSH and CDR2 as LQKENI. V lost 0 bases to trimming and J lost 3 bases, with 4 bases between them. The CDR3 DNA reads as TGTGCCAGCTCACCACCGGCGACAGATACGCAGTATTTT. This translates into CASSPPATDTQYF.

The chain links TRBV28 to TRBJ2-2; 7 bases map to TRBD1. V was clipped by 2 bases and J by 0 bases; unmatched bases: 6. There are 17 residues in the CDR3. The germline V gene encodes CDR1 MDHEN and CDR2 SYDVKM. In DNA form, the CDR3 reads TGTGCCAGCAGTTTAGGGATACAGGGGACGAACACCGGGGAGCTGTTTTTT. Encoded protein: CASSLGIQGTNTGELFF. Drawing the rest from reference TRBV28 and TRBJ2-2, the complete variable domain is DVKVTQSSRYLVKRTGEKVFLECVQDMDHENMFWYRQDPGLGLRLIYFSYDVKMKEKGDIPEGYSVSREKKERFSLILESASTNQTSMYLCASSLGIQGTNTGELFFGEGSRLTVL.

The J gene is TRBJ1-5, the V gene TRBV28, with 10 positions matching TRBD1. Germline CDR1 MDHEN, CDR2 SYDVKM. CDR3 size: 15 residues. V trimming: 5 bases; J trimming: 4 bases; junction bases outside the gene matches: 5. Written as DNA, the CDR3 is TGTGCCAGCAGTCTGACAGGGGGCAGTAATCAGCCCCAGCATTTT. This encodes CASSLTGGSNQPQHF.

The chain uses TRBV9 and TRBJ2-1; 7 positions match TRBD2. The germline gives CDR1 SGDLS, CDR2 YYNGEE. The CDR3 has 14 amino acids. V lost 3 bases, J lost 7 bases, and 7 bases stayed unmatched. CDR3 in amino acids: CASSAGAGWNEQFF. The DNA of the CDR3 is TGTGCCAGCAGCGCCGGAGCGGGGTGGAATGAGCAGTTCTTC.

The chain links TRBV29-1 to TRBJ1-2; the D gene is possibly TRBD1 (5 bases). The CDR3 length is 16 residues. V gave up 0 bases and J gave up 4 bases, with 18 bases separating them. The V gene's germline CDR1 is SQVTM and CDR2 ANQGSEA. The CDR3: CSVEDHRGLELYGYTF. In DNA, the CDR3 is TGCAGCGTTGAAGATCATCGGGGCTTGGAACTCTATGGCTACACCTTC. Full variable domain (remainder filled in from reference TRBV29-1 and TRBJ1-2): SAVISQKPSRDICQRGTSLTIQCQVDSQVTMMFWYRQQPGQSLTLIATANQGSEATYESGFVIDKFPISRPNLTFSTLTVSNMSPEDSSIYLCSVEDHRGLELYGYTFGSGTRLTVV.

This sequence joins TRBV7-9 and TRBJ2-7; 11 positions agree with TRBD2. CDR3 length equals 14 residues. CDR1 and CDR2 (germline): SEHNR, FQNEAQ (reference sequence). V shed 5 bases and J 3 bases; nucleotides not matched to a gene: 3. CDR3 bases: TGTGCCAGCAGCCCGACTAGCGGGATCTACGAGCAGTACTTC. Translating it yields CASSPTSGIYEQYF.

The genes are TRBV6-9 and TRBJ2-7; 7 positions match TRBD1. V lost 0 bases, J lost 0 bases, and 5 bases stayed unmatched. From germline, CDR1 is MNHGY and CDR2 SVAAGI. The CDR3 loop spans 16 amino acids. CDR3 loop: CASSYSGDSSSYEQYF. The CDR3 nucleotides are TGTGCCAGCAGTTATTCGGGGGACAGCAGCTCCTACGAGCAGTACTTC.

In its sample, this clone was seen a few times. The chain joins TRBV5-1 to TRBJ1-1, with a weak D call TRBD1 (5 bases). The germline gives CDR1 SGHRS, CDR2 YFSETQ. The CDR3 has 13 residues. V lost 4 bases and J 5 bases, leaving 12 bases between the germline ends. CDR3 in amino acids: CASSPLEGTEAFF. DNA for the CDR3: TGCGCCAGCAGCCCCTTGGAGGGGACTGAAGCTTTCTTT.

This clone was recorded a few times. CDR3 bases: TGTGCCAGCAGTTCGGACGAGAACACTGAAGCTTTCTTT. This gives the protein CASSSDENTEAFF. The chain couples TRBV6-5 to TRBJ1-1; D gene uncertain. The CDR3 runs to 13 residues. Germline-derived CDR1 and CDR2 are MNHEY and SVGAGI. The V end was cut by 4 bases, the J end by 1 base, with 7 bases between.

The chain recombines TRBV11-2 with TRBJ1-2; no definite D call. The CDR3 has 16 amino acids. V was trimmed by 5 bases and J by 3 bases, leaving 19 bases between them. The germline CDR1 and CDR2 sequences are SGHAT and FQNNGV. This chain's CDR3 is CASSPWPVELDYGYTF. CDR3 sequence (DNA): TGTGCCAGCAGCCCTTGGCCGGTAGAATTGGACTATGGCTACACCTTC.

In its sample, this clone was seen a few times. The CDR3 is CATSRDWGHEQYF. In nucleotides, the CDR3 is TGTGCCACCAGCAGAGATTGGGGGCACGAGCAGTACTTC. The rearrangement links TRBV15 to TRBJ2-7, with a weak D call TRBD1 (6 bases). From germline, CDR1 is LNHNV and CDR2 YYDKDF (reference sequence). Trimming removed 0 bases at V and 5 bases at J, with 8 bases between. The CDR3 sequence is 13 residues long.

Sample share makes this clone medium-sized. The chain combines TRBV28 with TRBJ2-5; 8 nucleotides agree with TRBD1. There are 15 residues in the CDR3. The germline CDR1 and CDR2 sequences are MDHEN and SYDVKM. The junction had 5 bases not matched to a gene; V was cut back by 4 bases and J by 1 base. As DNA, the CDR3 is TGTGCCAGCAGTTCCCCGGACAGGGCCCAAGAGACCCAGTACTTC. Protein sequence: CASSSPDRAQETQYF.